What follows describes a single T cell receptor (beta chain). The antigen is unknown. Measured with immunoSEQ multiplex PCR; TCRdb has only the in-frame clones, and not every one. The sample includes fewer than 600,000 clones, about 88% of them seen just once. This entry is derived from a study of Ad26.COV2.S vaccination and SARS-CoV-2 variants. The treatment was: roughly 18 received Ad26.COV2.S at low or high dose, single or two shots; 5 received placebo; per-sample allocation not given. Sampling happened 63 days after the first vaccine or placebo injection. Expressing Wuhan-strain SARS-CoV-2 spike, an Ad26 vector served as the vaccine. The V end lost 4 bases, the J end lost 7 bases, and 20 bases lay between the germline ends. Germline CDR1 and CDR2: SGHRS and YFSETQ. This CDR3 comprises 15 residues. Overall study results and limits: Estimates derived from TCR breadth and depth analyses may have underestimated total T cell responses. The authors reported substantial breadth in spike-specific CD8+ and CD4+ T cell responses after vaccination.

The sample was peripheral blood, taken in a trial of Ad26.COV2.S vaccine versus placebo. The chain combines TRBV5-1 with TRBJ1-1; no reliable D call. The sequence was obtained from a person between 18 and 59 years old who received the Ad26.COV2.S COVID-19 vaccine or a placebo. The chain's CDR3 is CASSPQSSWGGEAFF. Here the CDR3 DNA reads TGCGCCAGCAGCCCCCAATCGTCTTGGGGTGGTGAAGCTTTCTTT. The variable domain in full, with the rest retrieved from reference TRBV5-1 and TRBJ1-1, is KAGVTQTPRYLIKTRGQQVTLSCSPISGHRSVSWYQQTPGQGLQFLFEYFSETQRNKGNFPGRFSGRQFSNSRSEMNVSTLELGDSALYLCASSPQSSWGGEAFFGQGTRLTVV.